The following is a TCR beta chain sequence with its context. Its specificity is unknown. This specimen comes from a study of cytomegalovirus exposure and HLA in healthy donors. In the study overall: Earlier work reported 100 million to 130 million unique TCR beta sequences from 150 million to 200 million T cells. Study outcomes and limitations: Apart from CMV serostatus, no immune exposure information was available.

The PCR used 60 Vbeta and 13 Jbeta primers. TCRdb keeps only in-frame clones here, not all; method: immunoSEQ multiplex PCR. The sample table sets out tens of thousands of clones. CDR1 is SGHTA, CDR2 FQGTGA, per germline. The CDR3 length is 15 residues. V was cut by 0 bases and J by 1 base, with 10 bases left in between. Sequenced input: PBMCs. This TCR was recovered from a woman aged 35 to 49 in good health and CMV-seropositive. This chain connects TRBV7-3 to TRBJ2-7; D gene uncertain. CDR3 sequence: CASSLTSAPSYEQYF. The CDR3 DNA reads TGTGCCAGCAGCTTAACGAGCGCGCCTTCCTACGAGCAGTACTTC.